These 22 T cell receptor beta chains were sequenced from one sample in a study of cytomegalovirus exposure and HLA in healthy donors. PCR used 60 Vbeta primers and 13 Jbeta primers. Profiling relied on immunoSEQ multiplex PCR, and the TCRdb table lists in-frame clones only, not all of them. The sample gives 150,000 to 200,000 clones, 82% of which show up once; 8.5% is in the top ten. Sequences were obtained from PBMCs. These receptors were taken from a male donor in good health and CMV-seropositive.

The genes are TRBV30 and TRBJ2-2; TRBD1 agrees at 8 bases. Per the germline V gene, CDR1 is GTSNPN and CDR2 is SVGIG (reference sequence). The CDR3 runs to 15 residues. V gave up 3 bases and J gave up 3 bases; unmatched junction bases: 6. The chain's CDR3 is CAWRGSGQDTGELFF. The CDR3, as DNA: TGTGCCTGGAGGGGCTCGGGACAGGACACCGGGGAGCTGTTTTTT. The complete variable domain, with remaining parts taken from reference TRBV30 and TRBJ2-2, reads SQTIHQWPATLVQPVGSPLSLECTVEGTSNPNLYWYRQAAGRGLQLLFYSVGIGQISSEVPQNLSASRPQDRQFILSSKKLLLSDSGFYLCAWRGSGQDTGELFFGEGSRLTVL.

In its sample, this clone was seen a few times. This chain links TRBV6-6 with TRBJ1-6, with D possibly TRBD1 on 5 matching bases. There are 13 residues in the CDR3. V gave up 7 bases and J gave up 10 bases, with 14 bases separating them. Germline assignment: CDR1 MNHNY and CDR2 SVGAGI (reference sequence). CDR3 residues: CASTQGTFSPLHF. CDR3 nucleotide sequence: TGTGCCAGCACCCAAGGGACTTTCTCACCCCTCCACTTT.

V and J are TRBV18 and TRBJ1-4, with 7 positions matching TRBD1. V was clipped by 0 bases and J by 5 bases; unmatched bases: 9. This CDR3 is built from 17 residues. Germline V gene sequence: CDR1 KGHSH, CDR2 LQKENI. Here the CDR3 reads CASSPPLGTEQNEKLFF. In nucleotides, the CDR3 is TGTGCCAGCTCACCACCTTTGGGGACAGAACAAAATGAAAAACTGTTTTTT.

This chain uses TRBV5-4 with TRBJ2-1; possible D gene TRBD2, 6 bases. The CDR3 spans 13 residues. Per the germline V gene, CDR1 is SGHNT and CDR2 is YYREEE (reference sequence). V shed 4 bases and J shed 9 bases, with 14 bases lying between them. The CDR3 region is CASSPPGGVEQFF. The CDR3 region has the DNA TGTGCCAGCAGCCCCCCTGGCGGGGTTGAGCAGTTCTTC.

This clone was found once. The chain recombines TRBV7-9 with TRBJ1-6; 9 positions match TRBD1. In germline, CDR1 is SEHNR, CDR2 FQNEAQ (reference sequence). V lost 11 bases, J lost 6 bases, and 11 bases stayed unmatched. The CDR3 runs 15 residues. The CDR3 loop reads CAVGGQGRGNSPLHF. CDR3 nucleotides: TGTGCCGTAGGGGGACAGGGAAGGGGTAATTCACCCCTCCACTTT.

This chain uses TRBV6-1 with TRBJ1-5; 7 positions match TRBD1. The germline CDR1 and CDR2 sequences are MNHNS and SASEGT. Losses at the gene ends were 4 bases for V and 2 bases for J; bases not matched to a gene: 5. The CDR3 covers 15 residues. The CDR3: CASSGRDSGNQPQHF. DNA of the CDR3: TGTGCCAGCAGTGGCCGGGACAGTGGCAATCAGCCCCAGCATTTT.

The genes are TRBV15 and TRBJ1-2; 7 bases agree with TRBD1. The J segment lost 3 bases and the V segment lost 1 base, leaving 2 bases of the junction unmatched. Germline CDR1 and CDR2: LNHNV and YYDKDF (reference sequence). The CDR3 length is 14 residues. The chain's CDR3 is CATSRGGTDYGYTF. Here the CDR3 DNA reads TGTGCCACCAGCAGAGGCGGGACAGACTATGGCTACACCTTC.

V gene TRBV5-1 combines with J gene TRBJ2-1; the D is unclear. CDR3 length: 15 amino acids. V lost 0 bases and J 1 base, leaving 8 bases between the germline ends. Per germline, CDR1 SGHRS and CDR2 YFSETQ. In nucleotides, the CDR3 is TGCGCCAGCAGCTTGGAGACGACTTCCTACAATGAGCAGTTCTTC. Translating it yields CASSLETTSYNEQFF. Drawing the rest from reference TRBV5-1 and TRBJ2-1, the complete variable domain is KAGVTQTPRYLIKTRGQQVTLSCSPISGHRSVSWYQQTPGQGLQFLFEYFSETQRNKGNFPGRFSGRQFSNSRSEMNVSTLELGDSALYLCASSLETTSYNEQFFGPGTRLTVL.

The CDR3 sequence: CASSLAVGGGGEQYF. CDR3 DNA: TGTGCCAGCAGCTTGGCGGTGGGAGGGGGAGGCGAGCAGTACTTC. The rearrangement uses TRBV5-6 and TRBJ2-7, with a tentative D call TRBD2 (7 bases). Trimming stripped 0 bases from V and 6 bases from J, with 16 bases between. The CDR3 contains 15 residues. Germline V lookup: CDR1 SGHDT, CDR2 YYEEEE. Full variable domain (missing parts from reference TRBV5-6 and TRBJ2-7): DAGVTQSPTHLIKTRGQQVTLRCSPKSGHDTVSWYQQALGQGPQFIFQYYEEEERQRGNFPDRFSGHQFPNYSSELNVNALLLGDSALYLCASSLAVGGGGEQYFGPGTRLTVT.

V and J are TRBV15 and TRBJ2-7; D possibly corresponds to TRBD1 (6 bases). The CDR3 consists of 14 residues. Germline CDR1 and CDR2: LNHNV and YYDKDF (reference sequence). Trimming pared 1 base from V and 4 bases from J, leaving 11 bases between. This chain's CDR3 is CATSRVRGSYEQYF. CDR3 bases: TGTGCCACCAGCAGAGTTAGGGGGTCATACGAGCAGTACTTC.

This clone showed up just once. This chain links TRBV4-3 with TRBJ1-4, with 11 positions matching TRBD1. The CDR3 has 17 residues. Per germline, CDR1 LGHNA and CDR2 YSLEER. With V trimmed by 2 bases and J by 0 bases, 2 bases remained unmatched. Here the CDR3 reads CASSQRGQGATNEKLFF. CDR3 nucleotide sequence: TGCGCCAGCAGCCAACGGGGACAGGGGGCAACTAATGAAAAACTGTTTTTT.

V and J are TRBV10-1 and TRBJ2-1; 11 bases align to TRBD2. The germline V gene encodes CDR1 WNHNN and CDR2 SYGVQD (reference sequence). The V and J ends lost 6 bases and 13 bases, in that order; junction bases with no gene match: 14. The length of the CDR3 is 15 residues. The CDR3 region has the DNA TGCGCCAGCAGCGGGGATAGCGGGGGGGCCGATCGCCAGTTCTTC. Its protein product is CASSGDSGGADRQFF.

This rearrangement joins TRBV18 to TRBJ1-4; D perhaps matches TRBD1 (5 bases). The CDR3 is made up of 16 amino acids. V lost 2 bases and J lost 0, with 10 bases in between. CDR1 is KGHSH and CDR2 is LQKENI in the germline V gene. This chain's CDR3 is CASSPGAPTTNEKLFF. CDR3 sequence (DNA): TGTGCCAGCTCACCAGGGGCCCCGACAACTAATGAAAAACTGTTTTTT.

V is TRBV7-2 and J is TRBJ2-5; D not resolved. Germline assignment: CDR1 SGHTA and CDR2 FQGNSA. The CDR3 runs to 12 residues. Trimming pared 1 base from V and 4 bases from J, leaving 4 bases between. CDR3 bases: TGTGCCAGCAGCTTAGTAATAGAGACCCAGTACTTC. As protein: CASSLVIETQYF.

This clone was counted a single time. This chain joins TRBV30 and TRBJ2-3; 8 nucleotides align to TRBD1. CDR1 and CDR2 from the germline V gene are GTSNPN and SVGIG (reference sequence). V trimming: 5 bases; J trimming: 0 bases; junction bases outside the gene matches: 7. The CDR3 is made up of 15 amino acids. The DNA for the CDR3 is TGTGCCTGGGGGGGACAGGACCCTAGCACAGATACGCAGTATTTT. Amino acids: CAWGGQDPSTDTQYF.

V usage is TRBV11-2 and J usage is TRBJ2-3; D is perhaps TRBD2 (5 bases). CDR1 SGHAT and CDR2 FQNNGV come from the germline V gene. Between the trimmed V and J ends, which lost 6 bases and 0 bases, there was a span of 16 bases. The CDR3 length is 16 residues. CDR3 region: CASSSTRESSTDTQYF. DNA for the CDR3: TGTGCCAGCAGTTCTACGAGGGAAAGTAGCACAGATACGCAGTATTTT.

The V gene is TRBV10-3, the J gene TRBJ2-1; 7 bases match TRBD2. V was clipped by 8 bases and J by 8 bases; unmatched bases: 12. Germline CDR1 and CDR2: ENHRY and SYGVKD. The CDR3 runs 14 residues. Written as DNA, the CDR3 is TGTGCCATCGGGGGGGTTGTGGGTCAGGATGAGCAGTTCTTC. It is translated as CAIGGVVGQDEQFF.

The V call is TRBV27, the J call TRBJ2-1; tentative D call: TRBD2 (5 bases). The CDR3 consists of 14 residues. Germline CDR1 is MNHEY and CDR2 is SMNVEV (reference sequence). The V and J ends lost 6 bases and 1 base respectively, with 10 bases between them. CDR3 coding DNA: TGTGCCAGCAGGACGGGGATATCCTACAATGAGCAGTTCTTC. It encodes CASRTGISYNEQFF.

The chain links TRBV2 to TRBJ1-5, with 7 nucleotides matching TRBD1. Trimming took 8 bases from V and 6 from J; bases not matched to a gene: 7. The CDR3 contains 13 residues. The germline V gene encodes CDR1 SNHLY and CDR2 FYNNEI. The CDR3 loop reads CASGKGQAQPQHF. The CDR3, as DNA: TGTGCCAGCGGGAAAGGACAGGCTCAGCCCCAGCATTTT.

The genes are TRBV5-1 and TRBJ2-3, with 7 positions matching TRBD1. V lost 0 bases to trimming and J lost 6 bases; unmatched junction nucleotides: 7. The germline V gene encodes CDR1 SGHRS and CDR2 YFSETQ. The CDR3 is made up of 15 amino acids. DNA of the CDR3: TGCGCCAGCAGCTTGGGACAGACAGGGACCGATACGCAGTATTTT. It translates to CASSLGQTGTDTQYF. Full variable domain (missing parts from reference TRBV5-1 and TRBJ2-3): KAGVTQTPRYLIKTRGQQVTLSCSPISGHRSVSWYQQTPGQGLQFLFEYFSETQRNKGNFPGRFSGRQFSNSRSEMNVSTLELGDSALYLCASSLGQTGTDTQYFGPGTRLTVL.

The gene calls are TRBV6-5 and TRBJ1-2, with 7 bases aligning to TRBD1. Germline CDR1 reads MNHEY; CDR2 reads SVGAGI. The J segment lost 4 bases and the V segment lost 6 bases, leaving 11 bases of the junction unmatched. This CDR3 comprises 15 residues. The CDR3 sequence: CASRSGTEYFYGYTF. CDR3 DNA sequence: TGTGCCAGCAGATCCGGGACAGAATATTTCTATGGCTACACCTTC.

The gene calls are TRBV5-1 and TRBJ1-1; possibly TRBD1 for D (5 bases). The CDR3 loop spans 17 amino acids. Trimming cost V 3 bases and J 3 bases, with 21 bases left between them. Per germline, CDR1 SGHRS and CDR2 YFSETQ. In nucleotides, the CDR3 is TGCGCCAGCAGCTCACAGGTGGGGGGTTATGCGGACACTGAAGCTTTCTTT. As protein: CASSSQVGGYADTEAFF.